The T cell receptor (beta chain) under discussion was sequenced for a study of shared clonotypes between healthy human individuals. At the level of the study: CD4 naive cells filled three plates per donor, CD4 memory three, CD8 naive two and CD8 memory one. Whole-study findings and limits: Roughly 5% of naive CD4 clonotypes were shared across four donors.

A note on this clone: The antigen is not known.

Assay used: immunoSEQ multiplex PCR; TCRdb lists only in-frame clones, some missing. The sample consists of about 1 million clones, about 75% of them appearing once. Germline V gene data show CDR1 as SGHVS and CDR2 as FNYEAQ. This CDR3 region has 14 residues. The germline V and J ends were trimmed by 1 base and 12 bases, with 16 bases remaining between them. The sample taken for sequencing was memory CD4+ T cells sorted from blood. This sample's subset: CD45RA-negative fraction. This chain joins TRBV7-6 and TRBJ2-1, with a weak D call TRBD1 (5 bases). This receptor was obtained from a man younger than 30 in good health. The CDR3 DNA sequence: TGTGCCAGCAGCTTAGTAGGGGATGGCGGTCCGCAGTTCTTC. Translated: CASSLVGDGGPQFF.